These T cell receptor beta chains were read from a single sample in a study of T-cell memory formation after mild COVID-19. TCRdb reprocessed the 5' RACE reads via MiXCR and lists one record per CDR3 protein. Of a few hundred thousand distinct CDR3 sequences listed, 7.5% to 10% are singletons. The sample consisted of PBMCs or a T cell subset sorted from them (not recorded which). The receptors were gathered from a young man who had mild COVID-19 (a few samples of this study predate the infection). Cell type and time point are not known. Both conserved end residues are part of each CDR3. A D gene is named only where the DNA matches it firmly. A row's size may be missing; if present it is once, few, many or a size class.

size	D	J	V	CDR3	DNA
.	.	TRBJ1-1	TRBV6-2/TRBV6-3	CASSPKERGGNTEAFF	TGTGCCAGCAGCCCCAAAGAGCGGGGCGGAAACACTGAAGCTTTCTTT
.	TRBD1	TRBJ1-2	TRBV27	CASSLDRGWSGYTF	TGTGCCAGCAGTTTAGACAGGGGGTGGTCTGGCTACACCTTC
.	.	TRBJ1-2	TRBV4-1	CASSHGLGARYGYTF	TGCGCCAGCAGCCATGGCCTGGGGGCTAGGTATGGCTACACCTTC
few	.	TRBJ1-5	TRBV6-5	CASSYLGGSQPQHF	TGTGCCAGCAGTTACTTAGGGGGTAGTCAGCCCCAGCATTTT
.	.	TRBJ1-1	TRBV29-1	CSVEDPQGMNTEAFF	TGCAGCGTTGAAGACCCCCAGGGGATGAACACTGAAGCTTTCTTT
.	.	TRBJ2-7	TRBV12-3/TRBV12-4	CASSGTTRAYMFAPYEQYF	TGTGCCAGCAGCGGAACCACCCGGGCCTACATGTTCGCCCCCTACGAGCAGTACTTC
.	TRBD2	TRBJ2-1	TRBV6-2/TRBV6-3	CASSPRSGGGYNEQFF	TGTGCCAGCAGTCCTCGGTCGGGGGGAGGATACAATGAGCAGTTCTTC
few	.	TRBJ2-1	TRBV29-1	CSVVQSTYNEQFF	TGCAGCGTTGTCCAATCAACTTACAATGAGCAGTTCTTC
few	.	TRBJ2-1	TRBV9	CASSRGSNEQFF	TGTGCCAGCAGCCGTGGAAGTAATGAGCAGTTCTTC
few	.	TRBJ2-1	TRBV10-3	CAISDSGNEQFF	TGTGCCATCAGTGATTCAGGGAATGAGCAGTTCTTC
few	.	TRBJ2-3	TRBV6-6	CATQRGTENTQYF	TGTGCCACCCAGCGCGGGACAGAAAATACGCAGTATTTT
many	.	TRBJ2-1	TRBV5-6	CASSLGAPNEQFF	TGTGCCAGCAGCTTGGGGGCCCCCAATGAGCAGTTCTTC
.	TRBD1	TRBJ1-5	TRBV5-1	CASSLEGAYQPQHF	TGCGCCAGCAGCTTGGAGGGGGCTTATCAGCCCCAGCATTTT
.	.	TRBJ1-1	TRBV25-1	CASNDRLNTEAFF	TGTGCCAGCAATGACAGATTGAACACTGAAGCTTTCTTT
.	TRBD2	TRBJ2-2	TRBV27	CASSLRGAGELFF	TGTGCCAGCAGTTTACGGGGGGCCGGGGAGCTGTTTTTT
.	.	TRBJ2-5	TRBV7-9	CASSPPGVRGPETQYF	TGTGCCAGCAGCCCCCCCGGCGTACGTGGGCCAGAGACCCAGTACTTC
.	.	TRBJ2-5	TRBV7-2	CASSHQRETQYF	TGTGCCAGCAGCCATCAACGGGAGACCCAGTACTTC
.	TRBD1	TRBJ2-7	TRBV20-1	CSAKTGGDYEQYF	TGCAGTGCTAAAACAGGGGGTGACTACGAGCAGTACTTC
many	.	TRBJ2-2	TRBV4-1	CASSQEAGRLNTGELFF	TGCGCCAGCAGCCAAGAGGCTGGCAGACTGAACACCGGGGAGCTGTTTTTT
few	.	TRBJ2-7	TRBV7-6	CASSLGDDYEQYF	TGTGCCAGCAGCTTGGGCGACGACTACGAGCAGTACTTC
.	.	TRBJ2-3	TRBV25-1	CASSGVQDTQYF	TGTGCCAGCAGTGGGGTTCAAGATACGCAGTATTTT
.	.	TRBJ1-2	TRBV20-1	CSASAGTANRGYTF	TGCAGTGCTAGCGCCGGGACCGCTAATCGGGGCTACACCTTC
few	.	TRBJ1-5	TRBV6-6	CASTERQVGNQPQHF	TGTGCCAGCACAGAACGACAGGTGGGCAATCAGCCCCAGCATTTT
many	TRBD1	TRBJ2-7	TRBV7-2	CASSLVGDRADEQYF	TGTGCCAGCAGCTTAGTTGGGGACAGGGCAGACGAGCAGTACTTC
.	.	TRBJ1-1	TRBV19	CASSVGGFNTEAFF	TGTGCCAGTAGTGTAGGGGGTTTCAACACTGAAGCTTTCTTT
.	.	TRBJ2-2	TRBV11-2	CASSLEGGVAGELFF	TGTGCCAGCAGCTTAGAGGGTGGGGTTGCCGGGGAGCTGTTTTTT
few	TRBD1	TRBJ1-5	TRBV7-3	CASSSSGQGPQPQHF	TGTGCCAGCAGCTCCTCAGGACAGGGACCTCAGCCCCAGCATTTT
.	TRBD1	TRBJ2-3	TRBV20-1	CSAIPGQGAPTQYF	TGCAGTGCTATTCCTGGACAGGGGGCGCCTACGCAGTATTTT
.	.	TRBJ2-5	TRBV30	CAWSVLSREETQYF	TGTGCCTGGAGTGTACTTTCCCGGGAAGAGACCCAGTACTTC
many	TRBD2	TRBJ2-1	TRBV15	CATSIASGGGNEQFF	TGTGCCACCAGCATTGCTAGCGGGGGGGGCAATGAGCAGTTCTTC
many	.	TRBJ1-6	TRBV20-1	CSARDSYNSPLHF	TGCAGTGCTCGGGACTCCTATAATTCACCCCTCCACTTT
few	.	TRBJ2-5	TRBV20-1	CSAPQQTSPRETQYF	TGCAGTGCACCCCAACAGACCTCCCCGAGGGAGACCCAGTACTTC
few	.	TRBJ1-2	TRBV7-2	CASSFLQENYGYTF	TGTGCCAGCAGCTTCTTACAAGAGAACTATGGCTACACCTTC
many	.	TRBJ2-1	TRBV9	CASSPAPSSYNEQFF	TGTGCCAGCAGTCCAGCCCCGAGCTCCTACAATGAGCAGTTCTTC
.	TRBD2	TRBJ2-7	TRBV20-1	CSAQMGGDYEQYF	TGCAGTGCCCAGATGGGGGGGGATTACGAGCAGTACTTC
few	.	TRBJ1-2	TRBV6-6	CASSYVGDRYGYTF	TGTGCCAGCAGTTACGTCGGAGACCGCTATGGCTACACCTTC
.	.	TRBJ2-3	TRBV7-2	CASSPSRWADTQYF	TGTGCCAGCAGCCCCTCTCGGTGGGCAGATACGCAGTATTTT
.	.	TRBJ1-4	TRBV11-2	CASSLGQVPTNEKLFF	TGTGCCAGCAGCTTAGGACAGGTCCCAACTAATGAAAAACTGTTTTTT
many	TRBD1	TRBJ1-2	TRBV29-1	CSADPQQGAGYTF	TGCAGCGCTGACCCCCAACAGGGGGCGGGCTACACCTTC
few	TRBD1	TRBJ2-7	TRBV7-3	CASSLVPGTGVDEQYF	TGTGCCAGCAGCTTAGTTCCCGGGACAGGGGTTGACGAGCAGTACTTC